The 3 T cell receptor beta chains listed next were all sequenced from one sample in a study of OX40 agonist ivuxolimab in advanced cancers. The method was immunoSEQ multiplex PCR; TCRdb's version includes in-frame clones alone and lacks a portion of them. The table lists about 90,000 clones, 90% of them singletons, with around 0.15% in the top ten. The material was CD4+ or CD8+ T cells sorted from blood, obtained in a trial of the OX40 agonist ivuxolimab. Receptor source: an adult with an advanced solid tumor such as melanoma, head and neck, liver or kidney cancer.

V gene TRBV4-1 combines with J gene TRBJ2-2; perhaps TRBD1 as D (5 bases). Germline-derived CDR1 and CDR2 are MGHRA and YSYEKL. With 4 bases removed from V and 7 bases from J, the gap between germline ends came to 19 bases. The CDR3 is 16 amino acids. The CDR3 here is CASSRIRMGPLGELFF. The CDR3 DNA reads as TGCGCCAGCAGCCGCATAAGAATGGGGCCGCTCGGGGAGCTGTTTTTT.

This chain connects TRBV7-9 to TRBJ1-4, with 7 nucleotides matching TRBD1. The CDR3 totals 15 residues. Germline V gives CDR1 SEHNR, CDR2 FQNEAQ (reference sequence). J was trimmed by 6 bases and V by 4 bases; bases with no gene match: 8. The CDR3 bases are TGTGCCAGCAGCTCCTGGGGGACAGTAGATGAAAAACTGTTTTTT. Amino acid sequence: CASSSWGTVDEKLFF.

The CDR3 is CSVAGGVNQPQHF. The CDR3 DNA is TGCAGCGTTGCGGGGGGAGTCAATCAGCCCCAGCATTTT. This chain links TRBV29-1 with TRBJ1-5; the D gene is possibly TRBD1 (5 bases). The CDR3 has 13 amino acids. V dropped 4 bases and J dropped 3 bases, with 10 bases sitting between them. The germline gives CDR1 SQVTM, CDR2 ANQGSEA.